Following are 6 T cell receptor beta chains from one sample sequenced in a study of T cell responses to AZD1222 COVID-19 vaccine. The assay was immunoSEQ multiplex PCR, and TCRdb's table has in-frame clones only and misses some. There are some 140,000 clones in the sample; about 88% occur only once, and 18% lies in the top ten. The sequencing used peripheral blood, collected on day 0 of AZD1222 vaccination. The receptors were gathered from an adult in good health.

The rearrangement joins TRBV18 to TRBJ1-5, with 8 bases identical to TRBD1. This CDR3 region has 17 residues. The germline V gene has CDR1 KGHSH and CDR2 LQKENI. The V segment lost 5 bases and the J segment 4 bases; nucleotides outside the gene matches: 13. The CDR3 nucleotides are TGTGCCAGCTCATTGGTCAACCAGGGGGCCTTAAATCAGCCCCAGCATTTT. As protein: CASSLVNQGALNQPQHF.

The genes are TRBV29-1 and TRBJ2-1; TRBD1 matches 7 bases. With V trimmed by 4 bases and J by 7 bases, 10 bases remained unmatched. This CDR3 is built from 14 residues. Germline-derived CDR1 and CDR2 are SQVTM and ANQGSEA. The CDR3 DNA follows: TGCAGCGTTGGAAAGGGGGCAAACTCGAATGAGCAGTTCTTC. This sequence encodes CSVGKGANSNEQFF.

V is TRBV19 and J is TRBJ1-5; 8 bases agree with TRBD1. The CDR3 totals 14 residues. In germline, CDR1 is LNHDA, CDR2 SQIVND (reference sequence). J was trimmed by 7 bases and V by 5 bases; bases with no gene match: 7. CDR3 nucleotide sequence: TGTGCCAGTAGTGCCCAGGGGGCTTTGCAGCCCCAGCATTTT. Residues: CASSAQGALQPQHF.

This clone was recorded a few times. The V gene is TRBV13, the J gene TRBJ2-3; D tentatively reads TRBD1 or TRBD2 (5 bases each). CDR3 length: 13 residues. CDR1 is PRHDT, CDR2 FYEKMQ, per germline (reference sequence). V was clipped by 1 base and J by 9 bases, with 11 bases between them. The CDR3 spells CASSLDGTPTQYF. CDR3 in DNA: TGTGCCAGCAGCTTAGATGGGACCCCGACGCAGTATTTT. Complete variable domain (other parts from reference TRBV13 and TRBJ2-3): AAGVIQSPRHLIKEKRETATLKCYPIPRHDTVYWYQQGPGQDPQFLISFYEKMQSDKGSIPDRFSAQQFSDYHSELNMSSLELGDSALYFCASSLDGTPTQYFGPGTRLTVL.

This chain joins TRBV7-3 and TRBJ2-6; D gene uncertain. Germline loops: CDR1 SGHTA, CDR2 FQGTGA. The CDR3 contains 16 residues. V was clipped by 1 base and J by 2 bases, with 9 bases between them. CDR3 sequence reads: CASSLNLATGANVLTF. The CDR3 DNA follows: TGTGCCAGCAGCTTAAACCTGGCAACTGGGGCCAACGTCCTGACTTTC.

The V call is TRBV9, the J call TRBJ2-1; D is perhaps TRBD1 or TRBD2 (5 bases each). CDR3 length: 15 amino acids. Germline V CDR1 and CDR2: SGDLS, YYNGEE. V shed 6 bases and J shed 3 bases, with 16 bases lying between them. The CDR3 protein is CASNPSGTLYNEQFF. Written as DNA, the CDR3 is TGTGCCAGCAACCCTTCCGGGACCCTCTACAATGAGCAGTTCTTC.